This T cell receptor beta chain was retrieved from a study of blood T cell repertoires in COVID-19. Each recovered donor of Cohort 3 presented with two negative PCRs, clearance, or symptom resolution. Assay: immunoSEQ multiplex PCR; the TCRdb copy retains only in-frame clones and omits some. The table has 250,000 to 400,000 clones, 80% to 90% seen once. Germline V gene sequence: CDR1 ENHRY, CDR2 SYGVKD. The CDR3 has 15 residues. V lost 3 bases, J lost 1 base, and 10 bases lay in between. The chain employs TRBV10-3 and TRBJ2-1, with D maybe TRBD1 (7 bases). The sequencing input was PBMCs or T cells enriched from blood (not recorded which). This sequence originates from a woman younger than 45 who had recovered from COVID-19. CDR3 DNA sequence: TGTGCCATCAGTGATGCGGGACAGTCCTACAATGAGCAGTTCTTC. It translates to CAISDAGQSYNEQFF.